Listed below are T cell receptor beta chains from one sample, sequenced in a study of brain T cells in children with intractable seizures. The table came from immunoSEQ multiplex PCR; TCRdb's copy has only in-frame clones and leaves some out. The data show about 340,000 clones, approximately 93% seen once. The starting material was peripheral blood, obtained roughly 5 months after surgery. Receptors were obtained from a boy under three years old with tuberous sclerosis and intractable seizures. Both conserved end residues are part of each CDR3. A D gene is named only where the DNA matches it firmly. A row's size may be missing; if present it is once, few, many or a size class.

>TRBJ1-4|TRBV7-9|-|-
TGTGCCAGCAGCTTATCTTGGATTGAAAAACTGTTTTTT
CASSLSWIEKLFF
>TRBJ2-6|TRBV6-5|-|-
TGTGCCAGCAGGGACGAGTCTGGGGCCAACGTCCTGACTTTC
CASRDESGANVLTF
>TRBJ1-3|TRBV5-1|-|once
TGCGCCAGCAGCTTGGAAGCGTTCAGCTCTGGAAACACCATATATTTT
CASSLEAFSSGNTIYF
>TRBJ2-3|TRBV7-2|-|-
TGTGCCAGCAGTTCACGGACAGCTAGCACAGATACGCAGTATTTT
CASSSRTASTDTQYF
>TRBJ2-2|TRBV5-1|-|-
TGCGCCAGCAGCCCTGCTACCGGGGAGCTGTTTTTT
CASSPATGELFF
>TRBJ2-7|TRBV15|TRBD2|-
TGTGCCACCGGCGGGGGAACCTACGAGCAGTACTTC
CATGGGTYEQYF
>TRBJ2-7|TRBV28|-|-
TGTGCCAGCAGTTTCGGAGACTACGAGCAGTACTTC
CASSFGDYEQYF
>TRBJ2-7|TRBV10-3|-|-
TGTGCCATCAGTAAGACAGAAAACACCTACGAGCAGTACTTC
CAISKTENTYEQYF
>TRBJ1-3|TRBV29-1|-|-
TGCAGCGCAGATACAGGTGCTGGAAACACCATATATTTT
CSADTGAGNTIYF
>TRBJ1-2|TRBV5-5|TRBD1|-
TGTGCCAGCAGCACGCCCGGGACAGGTTTGGGCGGCTACACCTTC
CASSTPGTGLGGYTF
>TRBJ1-4|TRBV5-6|-|-
TGTGCCAGCAGCTTGGGAGCTTTTAATGAAAAACTGTTTTTT
CASSLGAFNEKLFF
>TRBJ1-2|TRBV24-1|TRBD1|-
TGTGCCACCAGTGCAGGGGGCGCCGATGGCTACACCTTC
CATSAGGADGYTF
>TRBJ1-3|TRBV2|-|few
TGTGCCAGCAGTAGCTCCCTTGGAAACACCATATATTTT
CASSSSLGNTIYF
>TRBJ2-7|TRBV3-1/TRBV3-2|-|-
TGTGCCAGCAGCCAAGGAATCCACGAGCAGTACTTC
CASSQGIHEQYF
>TRBJ2-4|TRBV5-8|-|-
TGTGCCAGCACCATGAAGGGCGGGGACATTCAGTACTTC
CASTMKGGDIQYF
>TRBJ1-1|TRBV7-9|-|-
TGTGCCAGCAGCTTAGCGTTGGGGGTTCACACTGAAGCTTTCTTT
CASSLALGVHTEAFF